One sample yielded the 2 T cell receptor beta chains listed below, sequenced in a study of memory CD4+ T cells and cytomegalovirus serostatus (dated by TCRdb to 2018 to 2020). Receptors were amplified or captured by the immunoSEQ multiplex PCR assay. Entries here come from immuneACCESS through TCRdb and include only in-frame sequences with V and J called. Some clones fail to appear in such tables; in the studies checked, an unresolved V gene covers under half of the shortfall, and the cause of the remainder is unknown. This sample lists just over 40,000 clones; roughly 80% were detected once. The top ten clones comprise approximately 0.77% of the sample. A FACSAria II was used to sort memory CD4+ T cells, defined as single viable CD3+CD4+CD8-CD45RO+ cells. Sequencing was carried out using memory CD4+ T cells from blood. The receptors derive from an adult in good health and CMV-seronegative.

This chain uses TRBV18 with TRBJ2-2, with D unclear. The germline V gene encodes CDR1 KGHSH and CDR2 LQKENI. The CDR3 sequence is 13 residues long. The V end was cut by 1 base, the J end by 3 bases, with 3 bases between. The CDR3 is CASSPQDTGELFF. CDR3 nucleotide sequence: TGTGCCAGCTCACCACAGGACACCGGGGAGCTGTTTTTT.

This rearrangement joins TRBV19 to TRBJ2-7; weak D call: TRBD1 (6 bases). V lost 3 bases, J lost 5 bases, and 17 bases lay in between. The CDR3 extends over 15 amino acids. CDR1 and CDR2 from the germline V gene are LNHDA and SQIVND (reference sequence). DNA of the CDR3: TGTGCCAGTAGTATTTACGGGACAAGGGGGAACGAGCAGTACTTC. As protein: CASSIYGTRGNEQYF. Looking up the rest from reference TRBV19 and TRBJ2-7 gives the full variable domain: DGGITQSPKYLFRKEGQNVTLSCEQNLNHDAMYWYRQDPGQGLRLIYYSQIVNDFQKGDIAEGYSVSREKKESFPLTVTSAQKNPTAFYLCASSIYGTRGNEQYFGPGTRLTVT.